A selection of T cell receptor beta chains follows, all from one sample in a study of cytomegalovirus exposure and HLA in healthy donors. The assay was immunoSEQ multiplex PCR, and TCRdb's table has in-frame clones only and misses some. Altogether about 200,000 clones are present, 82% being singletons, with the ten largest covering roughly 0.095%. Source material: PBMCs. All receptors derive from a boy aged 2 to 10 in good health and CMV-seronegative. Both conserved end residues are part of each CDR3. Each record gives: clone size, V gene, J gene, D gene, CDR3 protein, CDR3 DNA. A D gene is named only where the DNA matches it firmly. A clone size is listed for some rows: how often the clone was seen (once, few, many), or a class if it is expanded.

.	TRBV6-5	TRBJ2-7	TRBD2	CASSTLAGGAYEQYF	TGTGCCAGCAGCACGCTAGCGGGGGGTGCCTACGAGCAGTACTTC
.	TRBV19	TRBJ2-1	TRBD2	CASSRGGAVDEQFF	TGTGCCAGTTCGCGGGGGGGCGCGGTTGATGAGCAGTTCTTC
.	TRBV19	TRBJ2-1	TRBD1	CASSIGLSGTGGKNEQFF	TGTGCCAGTAGTATAGGTCTCTCCGGGACAGGGGGCAAGAATGAGCAGTTCTTC
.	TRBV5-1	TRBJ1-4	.	CASRNEQGLEKLFF	TGCGCCAGCAGGAATGAACAGGGCCTCGAAAAATTGTTTTTT
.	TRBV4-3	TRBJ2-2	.	CASSQDPRAGTGELFF	TGCGCCAGCAGCCAAGATCCCAGGGCTGGGACCGGGGAGCTGTTTTTT
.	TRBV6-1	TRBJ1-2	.	CASSAQGWGYTF	TGTGCCAGCAGTGCTCAGGGGTGGGGCTACACCTTC
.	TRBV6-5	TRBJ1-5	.	CASSYGGGDQPQHF	TGTGCCAGCAGTTACGGAGGCGGGGATCAGCCCCAGCATTTT
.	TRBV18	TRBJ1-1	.	CASSPWTPGGNTEAFF	TGTGCCAGCTCACCTTGGACGCCCGGGGGGAACACTGAAGCTTTCTTT
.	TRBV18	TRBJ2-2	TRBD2	CASSPAGGNWNTGELFF	TGTGCCAGCTCACCAGCCGGGGGGAATTGGAACACCGGGGAGCTGTTTTTT
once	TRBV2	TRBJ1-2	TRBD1	CASSEQGQNYGYTF	TGTGCCAGCAGTGAACAGGGACAGAACTATGGCTACACCTTC
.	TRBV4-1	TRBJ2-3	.	CASSQSLGSADTQYF	TGCGCCAGCAGCCAATCGTTGGGGAGTGCAGATACGCAGTATTTT
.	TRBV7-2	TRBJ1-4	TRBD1	CASSLFGTGGSEKLFF	TGTGCCAGCAGCTTATTCGGGACAGGGGGTAGTGAAAAACTGTTTTTT
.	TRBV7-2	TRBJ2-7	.	CASSPGGHSYEQYF	TGTGCCAGCAGCCCCGGGGGGCACTCCTACGAGCAGTACTTC
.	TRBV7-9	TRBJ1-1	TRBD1	CASSWRQGGNTEAFF	TGTGCCAGCAGCTGGAGACAGGGTGGGAACACTGAAGCTTTCTTT
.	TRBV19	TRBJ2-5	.	CASRDDSYQETQYF	TGTGCCAGTAGGGATGACAGTTACCAAGAGACCCAGTACTTC
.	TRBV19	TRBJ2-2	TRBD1	CASSRTGTGELFF	TGTGCCAGTAGTCGGACAGGCACCGGGGAGCTGTTTTTT
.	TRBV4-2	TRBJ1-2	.	CASSQDYRRGNGYTF	TGTGCCAGCAGCCAAGATTATCGCAGGGGAAATGGCTACACCTTC
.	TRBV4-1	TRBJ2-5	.	CASSQAQMFQETQYF	TGCGCCAGCAGCCAAGCTCAGATGTTCCAAGAGACCCAGTACTTC
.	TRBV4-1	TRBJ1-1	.	CASSQPTGMNTEAFF	TGCGCCAGCAGCCAACCTACAGGAATGAACACTGAAGCTTTCTTT
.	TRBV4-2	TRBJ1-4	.	CASSRLVTTNEKLFF	TGTGCCAGCAGCCGGCTTGTGACAACTAATGAAAAACTGTTTTTT
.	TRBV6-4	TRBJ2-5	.	CASPAGLRERETQYF	TGTGCCAGCCCTGCCGGACTACGGGAGAGAGAGACCCAGTACTTC
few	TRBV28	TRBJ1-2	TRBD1	CASSRPDRQGLGYTF	TGTGCCAGCAGTAGACCTGACAGACAGGGTCTTGGCTACACCTTC
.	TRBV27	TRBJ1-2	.	CASSLSSGGGVYGYTF	TGTGCCAGCAGTTTATCCTCGGGTGGAGGGGTCTATGGCTACACCTTC
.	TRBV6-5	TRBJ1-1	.	CASSYGGYEAFF	TGTGCCAGCAGTTATGGGGGCTATGAAGCTTTCTTT
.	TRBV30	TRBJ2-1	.	CAWKSPYSYNEQFF	TGTGCCTGGAAGAGTCCTTACTCCTACAATGAGCAGTTCTTC
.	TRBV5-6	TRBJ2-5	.	CASSSVGYF	TGTGCCAGCAGCTCGGTGGGCTACTTC
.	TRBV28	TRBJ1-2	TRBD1	CASSLPGQGAAGYTF	TGTGCCAGCAGTTTACCGGGACAGGGGGCCGCGGGCTACACCTTC
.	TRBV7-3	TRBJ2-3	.	CASSPIGVSTDTQYF	TGTGCCAGCAGCCCGATAGGGGTAAGCACAGATACGCAGTATTTT
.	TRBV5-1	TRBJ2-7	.	CASSLSTGPVSYEQYF	TGCGCCAGCAGCTTGTCCACGGGTCCAGTCTCCTACGAGCAGTACTTC
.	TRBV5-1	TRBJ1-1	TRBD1	CASSSVAGGTEAFF	TGCGCCAGCAGCTCGGTGGCAGGGGGCACTGAAGCTTTCTTT
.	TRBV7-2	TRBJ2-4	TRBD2	CASSSLGGGFGKNIQYF	TGTGCCAGCAGCTCCCTGGGCGGGGGGTTTGGCAAAAACATTCAGTACTTC
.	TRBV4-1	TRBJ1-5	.	CASSQGGGSNQPQHF	TGCGCCAGCAGCCAAGGCGGGGGGAGCAATCAGCCCCAGCATTTT
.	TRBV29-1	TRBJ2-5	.	CSVRGAQETQYF	TGCAGCGTTCGGGGGGCGCAGGAGACCCAGTACTTC
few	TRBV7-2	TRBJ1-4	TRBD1	CASSAGGTGGQKLFF	TGTGCCAGCAGCGCCGGTGGGACAGGGGGTCAAAAACTGTTTTTT
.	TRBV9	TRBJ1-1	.	CASGAAGTMNTEAFF	TGTGCCAGCGGTGCAGCTGGAACTATGAACACTGAAGCTTTCTTT
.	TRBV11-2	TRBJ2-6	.	CASSTPSEGGPSGANVLTF	TGTGCCAGCAGCACCCCCTCGGAGGGAGGACCGTCCGGGGCCAACGTCCTGACTTTC
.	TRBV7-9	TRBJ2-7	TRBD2	CASSFGGTTYEQYF	TGTGCCAGCAGCTTTGGGGGGACTACCTACGAGCAGTACTTC
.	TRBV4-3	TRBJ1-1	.	CASSPRGNTEAFF	TGCGCCAGCAGCCCCAGGGGAAACACTGAAGCTTTCTTT
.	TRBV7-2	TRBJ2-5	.	CASSLQGFQETQYF	TGTGCCAGCAGCTTACAGGGTTTTCAAGAGACCCAGTACTTC
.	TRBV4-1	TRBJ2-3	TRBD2	CASSFTGLGPDTQYF	TGCGCCAGCAGCTTCACGGGACTAGGGCCAGATACGCAGTATTTT
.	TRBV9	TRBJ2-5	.	CASSVEGRPGAQYF	TGTGCCAGCAGCGTAGAGGGACGGCCAGGGGCCCAGTACTTC
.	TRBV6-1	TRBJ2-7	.	CASSEGGGGYEQYF	TGTGCCAGCAGTGAAGGCGGGGGCGGCTACGAGCAGTACTTC
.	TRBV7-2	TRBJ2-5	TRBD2	CASSLNLAGGQETQYF	TGTGCCAGCAGCTTAAATCTAGCGGGAGGGCAAGAGACCCAGTACTTC
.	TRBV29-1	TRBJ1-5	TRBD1	CSAGGIGQPQHF	TGCAGCGCAGGGGGCATCGGTCAGCCCCAGCATTTT
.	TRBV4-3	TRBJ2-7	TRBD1	CASGPAFRDRGNEQYF	TGCGCCAGCGGGCCCGCCTTCCGGGACAGGGGAAACGAGCAGTACTTC
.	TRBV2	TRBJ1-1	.	CASIEDGRTEAFF	TGTGCCAGCATCGAAGATGGGAGAACTGAAGCTTTCTTT
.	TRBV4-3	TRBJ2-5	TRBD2	CASSQDTGGLETQYF	TGCGCCAGCAGCCAAGATACGGGGGGGCTCGAGACCCAGTACTTC
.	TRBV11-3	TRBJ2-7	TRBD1	CASSSGQGYEQYF	TGTGCCAGCAGCTCGGGACAGGGCTACGAGCAGTACTTC
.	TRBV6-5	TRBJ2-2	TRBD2	CASGGGAYTGELFF	TGTGCCAGCGGCGGGGGGGCCTACACCGGGGAGCTGTTTTTT
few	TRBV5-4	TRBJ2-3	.	CASSLETPDTQYF	TGTGCCAGCAGCCTGGAGACTCCAGATACGCAGTATTTT
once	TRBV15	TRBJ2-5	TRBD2	CATSLLGGETQYF	TGTGCCACCAGCCTTTTGGGAGGGGAGACCCAGTACTTC
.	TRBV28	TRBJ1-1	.	CASSFPTLTEAFF	TGTGCCAGCAGTTTCCCTACCCTCACTGAAGCTTTCTTT